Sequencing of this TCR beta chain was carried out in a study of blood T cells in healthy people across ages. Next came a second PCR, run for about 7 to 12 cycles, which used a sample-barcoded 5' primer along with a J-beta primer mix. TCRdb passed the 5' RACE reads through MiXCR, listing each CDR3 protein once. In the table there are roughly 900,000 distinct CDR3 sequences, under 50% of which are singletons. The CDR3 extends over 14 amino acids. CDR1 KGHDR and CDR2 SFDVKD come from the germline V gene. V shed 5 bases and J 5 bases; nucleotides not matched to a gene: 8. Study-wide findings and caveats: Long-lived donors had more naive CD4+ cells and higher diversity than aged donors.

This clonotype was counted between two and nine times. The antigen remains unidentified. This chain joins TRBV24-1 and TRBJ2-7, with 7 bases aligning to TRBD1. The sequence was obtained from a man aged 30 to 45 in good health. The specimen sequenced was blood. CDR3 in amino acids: CATSGEKGAHEQYF. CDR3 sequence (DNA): TGTGCCACCAGTGGAGAAAAGGGGGCTCACGAGCAGTACTTC.